This T cell receptor (beta chain) comes out of a study of blood T cell repertoires in COVID-19. Study-level information: Sample material is recorded as cDNA or gDNA derived from T cells, B-cell-depleted T cells, or PBMCs.

As processed by the authors: Scientists estimated how many nucleated cells there were by amplifying reference gene primers. Sequenced by immunoSEQ multiplex PCR; TCRdb stores in-frame clones only, minus some. V, J and clone size derive from that table, while D and trimming were established from the DNA sequence. The table has a few hundred thousand clones, about 84% seen once. Participant ages covered about 18 to 100 years across 24 US areas. Clinical history as reported by participants underpinned cohort assignment. Points on this clone: Other DNA sequences from this sample encode an identical CDR3 as well.

The length of the CDR3 is 13 residues. Germline values: CDR1 SGHDT, CDR2 YYEEEE. The V and J ends lost 1 base and 2 bases respectively, with 7 bases between them. The V gene is TRBV5-6, the J gene TRBJ2-7; possibly TRBD1 for D (6 bases). The clonotype comes from a woman aged 40 to 49 with acute COVID-19. The source material was PBMCs or T cells enriched from blood (not recorded which). CDR3 DNA: TGTGCCAGCAGCTTGCAGGGGACCTACGAGCAGTACTTC. Amino acid sequence: CASSLQGTYEQYF.